This is a list of T cell receptor beta chains from one sample in a study of T-cell memory formation after mild COVID-19. TCRdb reprocessed the 5' RACE reads with MiXCR, giving one entry per CDR3 protein. Of fewer than 400,000 distinct CDR3 sequences listed, approximately 16% were seen once; the top ten hold roughly 21%. Input material: PBMCs or a T cell subset sorted from them (not recorded which). The source of these receptors is a man younger than 30 who had mild COVID-19 (a few samples of this study predate the infection). Cell type and time point are not known. The conserved cysteine and the conserved F or W are not part of the CDR3 here.

TRBV2 ASSDGLSSYNEQF
TRBV4-3 ASSQDLGRGASGETQY
TRBV2 ASRQRLGRNTGELF
TRBV7-2 ASSPGTGGHGYT
TRBV5-6 ASSRTGKSTEAF
TRBV3-1 ASSEQGNGYT
TRBV24-1 AVEGASTDTQY
TRBV4-3 ASSQGPPRGSGNTIY
TRBV4-2 ASSQESWTYEQY
TRBV7-3 ASSFDRSTEAF
TRBV5-1 ASSPAGGQAEAF
TRBV6-5 ASSYQGQGYT
TRBV7-2 ASSAYGLTALH
TRBV7-2 ASSPGGGTYNEQF
TRBV3-1 ASGYWRETQY
TRBV20-1 SARDLKGVAYEQY
TRBV12-3/TRBV12-4 ASGPSGGRVDTQY